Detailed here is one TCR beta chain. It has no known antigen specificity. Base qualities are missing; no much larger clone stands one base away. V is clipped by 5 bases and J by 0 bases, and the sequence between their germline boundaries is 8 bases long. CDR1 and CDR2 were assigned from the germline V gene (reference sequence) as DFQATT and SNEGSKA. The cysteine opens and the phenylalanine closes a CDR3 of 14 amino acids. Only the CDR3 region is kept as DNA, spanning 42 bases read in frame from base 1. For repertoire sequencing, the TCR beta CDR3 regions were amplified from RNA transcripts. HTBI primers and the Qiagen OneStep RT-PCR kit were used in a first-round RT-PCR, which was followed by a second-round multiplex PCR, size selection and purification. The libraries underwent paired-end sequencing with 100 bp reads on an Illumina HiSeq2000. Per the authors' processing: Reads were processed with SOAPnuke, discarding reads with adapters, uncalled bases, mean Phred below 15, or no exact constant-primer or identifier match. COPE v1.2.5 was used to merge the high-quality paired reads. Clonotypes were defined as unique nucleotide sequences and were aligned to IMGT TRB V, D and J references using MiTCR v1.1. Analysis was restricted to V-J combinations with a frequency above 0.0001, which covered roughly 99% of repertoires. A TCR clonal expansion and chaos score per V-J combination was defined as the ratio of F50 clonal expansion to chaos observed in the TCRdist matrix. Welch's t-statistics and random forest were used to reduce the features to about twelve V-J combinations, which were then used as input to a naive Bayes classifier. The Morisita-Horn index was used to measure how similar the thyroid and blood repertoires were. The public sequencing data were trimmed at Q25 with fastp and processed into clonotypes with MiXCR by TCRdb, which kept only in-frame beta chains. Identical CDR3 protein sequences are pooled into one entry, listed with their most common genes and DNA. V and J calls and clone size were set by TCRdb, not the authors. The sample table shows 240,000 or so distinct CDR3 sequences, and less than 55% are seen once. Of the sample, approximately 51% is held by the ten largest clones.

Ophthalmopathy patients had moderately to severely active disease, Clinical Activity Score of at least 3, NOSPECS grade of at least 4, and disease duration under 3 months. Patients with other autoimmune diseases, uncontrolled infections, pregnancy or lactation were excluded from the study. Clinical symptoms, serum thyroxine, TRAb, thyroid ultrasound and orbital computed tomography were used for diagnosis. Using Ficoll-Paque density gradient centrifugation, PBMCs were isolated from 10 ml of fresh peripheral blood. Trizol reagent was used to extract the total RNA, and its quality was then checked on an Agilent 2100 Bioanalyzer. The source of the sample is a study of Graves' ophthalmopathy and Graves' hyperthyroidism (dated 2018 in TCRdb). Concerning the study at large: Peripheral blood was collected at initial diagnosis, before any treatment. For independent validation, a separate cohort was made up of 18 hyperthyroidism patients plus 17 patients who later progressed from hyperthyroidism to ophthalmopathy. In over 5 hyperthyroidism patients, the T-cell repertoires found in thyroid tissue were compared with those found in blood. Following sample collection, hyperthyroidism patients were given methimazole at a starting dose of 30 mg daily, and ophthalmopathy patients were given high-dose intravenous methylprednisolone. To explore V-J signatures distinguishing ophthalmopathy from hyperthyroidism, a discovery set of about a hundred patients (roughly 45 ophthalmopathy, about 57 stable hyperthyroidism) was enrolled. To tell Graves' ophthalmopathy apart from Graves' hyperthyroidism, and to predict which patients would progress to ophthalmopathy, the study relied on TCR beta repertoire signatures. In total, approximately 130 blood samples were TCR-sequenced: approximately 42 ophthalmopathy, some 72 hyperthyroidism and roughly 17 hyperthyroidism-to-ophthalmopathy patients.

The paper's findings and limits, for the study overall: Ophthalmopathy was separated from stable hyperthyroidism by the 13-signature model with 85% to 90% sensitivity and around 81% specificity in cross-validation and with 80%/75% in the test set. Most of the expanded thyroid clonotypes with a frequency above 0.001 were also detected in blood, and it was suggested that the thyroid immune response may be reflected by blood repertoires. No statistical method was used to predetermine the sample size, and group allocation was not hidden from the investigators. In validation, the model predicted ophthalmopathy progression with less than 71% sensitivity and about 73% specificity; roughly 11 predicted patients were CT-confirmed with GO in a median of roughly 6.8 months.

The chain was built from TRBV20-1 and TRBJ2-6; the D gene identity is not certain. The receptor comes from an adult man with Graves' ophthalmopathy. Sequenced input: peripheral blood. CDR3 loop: CSADQYSGANVLTF. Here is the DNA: TGCAGTGCTGATCAGTACTCTGGGGCCAACGTCCTGACTTTC.